Ten or more counts support the clone carrying this TCR beta chain. The antigen remains unidentified. Germline V gene sequence: CDR1 ENHRY, CDR2 SYGVKD. The CDR3 is made up of 11 amino acids. The ends were cut back, 9 bases at V and 1 base at J, with 7 bases in the middle. The researchers obtained blood RNA from unsorted whole blood and also extracted germline DNA. The data originate from a study of tumor-infiltrating lymphocytes in primary liver carcinoma. General observations from the study: Between tumor regions, pairs overlapped more than tumor-adjacent and tumor-blood pairs did.

TCR beta cDNA was prepared out of roughly 450 ng total RNA by means of a constant-region primer. Generation of the TCR beta libraries relied on three nested multiplex PCR rounds using slightly modified ARM-PCR. Primers for the first two PCR rounds were TRBV1-TRBV30 forward primers and a C-beta reverse primer (approximately 10 cycles per round). TCRdb redid the calling of the multiplex PCR reads with MiXCR, one entry per CDR3 protein. Seen here are 300,000 to 350,000 distinct CDR3 sequences, 65% observed once, and the top ten hold roughly 6%. Sequences were obtained from peripheral blood. The genes are TRBV10-3 and TRBJ2-7, with D uncertain. The receptor was derived from a man in his forties or fifties with primary liver carcinoma and hepatitis B virus infection. The chain's CDR3 is CAISSSYEQYF. As DNA, the CDR3 is TGTGCCATAAGTTCGTCCTACGAGCAGTACTTC.